This T cell receptor (beta chain) originates from a study of cytomegalovirus exposure and HLA in healthy donors. CDR1 is SNHLY and CDR2 is FYNNEI in the germline V gene. Trimming took 6 bases from V and 7 from J; bases not matched to a gene: 3. This CDR3 contains 13 residues. Use of 60 Vbeta and 13 Jbeta primers characterized the PCR. Using immunoSEQ multiplex PCR, the repertoire was profiled, and TCRdb retains in-frame clones only, with some absent. The data show some 150,000 clones, with 87% seen just once and around 5.2% held by the top ten. This clone was seen a few times. The sequenced sample consisted of PBMCs. This TCR was sampled from a woman between 25 and 40 years old in good health and CMV-seronegative. The rearrangement uses TRBV2 and TRBJ1-4; 9 bases agree with TRBD1. The CDR3 is CASRNRGPEKLFF. DNA of the CDR3: TGTGCCAGCAGGAACAGGGGGCCTGAAAAACTGTTTTTT.